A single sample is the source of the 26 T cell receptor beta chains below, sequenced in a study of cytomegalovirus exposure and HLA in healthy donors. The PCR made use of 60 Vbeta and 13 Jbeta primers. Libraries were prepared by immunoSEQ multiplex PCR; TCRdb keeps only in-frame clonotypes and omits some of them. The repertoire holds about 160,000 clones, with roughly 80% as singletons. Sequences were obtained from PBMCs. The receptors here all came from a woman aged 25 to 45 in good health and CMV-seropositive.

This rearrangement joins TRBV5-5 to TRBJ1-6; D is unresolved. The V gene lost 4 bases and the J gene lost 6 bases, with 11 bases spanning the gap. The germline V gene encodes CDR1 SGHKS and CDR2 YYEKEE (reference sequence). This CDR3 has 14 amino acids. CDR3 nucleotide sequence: TGTGCCAGCAGCGGACGGGATTTTAATTCACCCCTCCACTTT. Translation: CASSGRDFNSPLHF.

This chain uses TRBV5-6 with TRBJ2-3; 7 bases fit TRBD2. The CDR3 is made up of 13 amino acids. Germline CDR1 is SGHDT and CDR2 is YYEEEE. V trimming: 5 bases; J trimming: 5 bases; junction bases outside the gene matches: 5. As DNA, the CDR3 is TGTGCCAGCAGTATTGGGAGGGAAGATACGCAGTATTTT. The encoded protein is CASSIGREDTQYF.

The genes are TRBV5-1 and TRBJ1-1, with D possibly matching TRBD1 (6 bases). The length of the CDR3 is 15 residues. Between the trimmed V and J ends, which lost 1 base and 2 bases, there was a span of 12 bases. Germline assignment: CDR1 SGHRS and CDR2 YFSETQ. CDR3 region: CASSLRAGDNTEAFF. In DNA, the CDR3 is TGCGCCAGCAGCTTGAGGGCAGGGGACAACACTGAAGCTTTCTTT.

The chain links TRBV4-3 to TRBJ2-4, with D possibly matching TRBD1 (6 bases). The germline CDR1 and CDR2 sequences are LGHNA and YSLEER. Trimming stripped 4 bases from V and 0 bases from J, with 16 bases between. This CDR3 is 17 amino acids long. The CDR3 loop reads CASSRYRDKKAKNIQYF. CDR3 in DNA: TGCGCCAGCAGCCGGTACCGGGACAAAAAAGCCAAAAACATTCAGTACTTC.

CDR3 bases: TGTGCCAGCAGGATTACTAGCGGGGGCTCCTACGAGCAGTACTTC. It is translated as CASRITSGGSYEQYF. The chain combines TRBV6-5 with TRBJ2-7; 11 positions agree with TRBD2. The CDR3 loop spans 15 amino acids. The germline V gene encodes CDR1 MNHEY and CDR2 SVGAGI. Unmatched junction bases numbered 4, after V lost 6 bases and J lost 0 bases.

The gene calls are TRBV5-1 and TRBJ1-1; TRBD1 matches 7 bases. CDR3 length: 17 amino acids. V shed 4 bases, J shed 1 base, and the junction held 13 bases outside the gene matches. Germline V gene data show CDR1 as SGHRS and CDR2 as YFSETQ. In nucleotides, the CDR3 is TGCGCCAGCAGCCCCAACCTGACAGGGTGGGGGAACACTGAAGCTTTCTTT. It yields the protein CASSPNLTGWGNTEAFF. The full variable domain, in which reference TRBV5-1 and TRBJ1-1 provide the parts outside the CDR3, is KAGVTQTPRYLIKTRGQQVTLSCSPISGHRSVSWYQQTPGQGLQFLFEYFSETQRNKGNFPGRFSGRQFSNSRSEMNVSTLELGDSALYLCASSPNLTGWGNTEAFFGQGTRLTVV.

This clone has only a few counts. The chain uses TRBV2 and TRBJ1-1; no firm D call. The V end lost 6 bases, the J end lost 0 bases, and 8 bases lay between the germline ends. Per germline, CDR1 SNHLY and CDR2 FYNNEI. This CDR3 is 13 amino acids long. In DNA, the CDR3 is TGTGCCAGCAGCCGTCTCTTGAACACTGAAGCTTTCTTT. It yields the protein CASSRLLNTEAFF.

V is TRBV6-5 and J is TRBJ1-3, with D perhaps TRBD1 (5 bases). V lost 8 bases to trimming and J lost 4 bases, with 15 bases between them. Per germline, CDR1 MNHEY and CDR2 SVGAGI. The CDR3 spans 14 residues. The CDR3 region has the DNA TGTGCCAGCCGGGGGGAGGGGCCCGGAAACACCATATATTTT. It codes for CASRGEGPGNTIYF.

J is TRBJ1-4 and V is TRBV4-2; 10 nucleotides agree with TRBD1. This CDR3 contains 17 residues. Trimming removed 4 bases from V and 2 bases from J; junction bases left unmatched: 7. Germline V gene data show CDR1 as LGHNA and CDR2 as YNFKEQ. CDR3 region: CASSRDRGFGTNEKLFF. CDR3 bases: TGTGCCAGCAGCCGGGACAGGGGTTTCGGGACTAATGAAAAACTGTTTTTT.

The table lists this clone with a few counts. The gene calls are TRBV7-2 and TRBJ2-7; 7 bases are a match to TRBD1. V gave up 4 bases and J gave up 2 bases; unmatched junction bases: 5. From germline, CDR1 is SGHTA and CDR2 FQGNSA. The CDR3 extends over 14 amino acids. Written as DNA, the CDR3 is TGTGCCAGCAGCTGGCCGGGACAGACCTACGAGCAGTACTTC. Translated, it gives CASSWPGQTYEQYF.

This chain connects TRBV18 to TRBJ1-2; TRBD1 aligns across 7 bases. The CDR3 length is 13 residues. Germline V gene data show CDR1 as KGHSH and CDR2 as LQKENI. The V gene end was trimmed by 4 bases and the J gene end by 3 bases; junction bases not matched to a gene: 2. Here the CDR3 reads CASSRDSDYGYTF. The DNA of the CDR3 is TGTGCCAGCTCACGGGACAGCGACTATGGCTACACCTTC. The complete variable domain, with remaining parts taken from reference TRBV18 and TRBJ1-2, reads NAGVMQNPRHLVRRRGQEARLRCSPMKGHSHVYWYRQLPEEGLKFMVYLQKENIIDESGMPKERFSAEFPKEGPSILRIQQVVRGDSAAYFCASSRDSDYGYTFGSGTRLTVV.

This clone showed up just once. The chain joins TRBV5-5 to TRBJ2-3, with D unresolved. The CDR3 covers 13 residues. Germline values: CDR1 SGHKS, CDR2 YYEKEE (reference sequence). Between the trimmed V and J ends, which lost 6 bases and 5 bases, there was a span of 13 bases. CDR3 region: CASTLLGGDTQYF. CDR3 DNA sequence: TGTGCCAGCACCCTACTTGGTGGAGATACGCAGTATTTT.

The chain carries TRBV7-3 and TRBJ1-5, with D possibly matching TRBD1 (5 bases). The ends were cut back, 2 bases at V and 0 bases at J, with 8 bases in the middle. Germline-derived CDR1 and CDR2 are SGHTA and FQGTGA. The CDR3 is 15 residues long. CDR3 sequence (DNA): TGTGCCAGCAGCTTAGACAGCTATAGCAATCAGCCCCAGCATTTT. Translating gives CASSLDSYSNQPQHF.

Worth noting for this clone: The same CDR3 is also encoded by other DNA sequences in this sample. The CDR3 DNA is TGCGCCAGCAGCTTGGGGCAGGGGAGTTCCTACGAGCAGTACTTC. As protein: CASSLGQGSSYEQYF. This chain connects TRBV5-1 to TRBJ2-7, with a weak D call TRBD1 (6 bases). Germline V gene lookup returns CDR1 SGHRS and CDR2 YFSETQ. Deletions cut 0 bases from V and 1 base from J, with 11 bases between. This CDR3 contains 15 residues.

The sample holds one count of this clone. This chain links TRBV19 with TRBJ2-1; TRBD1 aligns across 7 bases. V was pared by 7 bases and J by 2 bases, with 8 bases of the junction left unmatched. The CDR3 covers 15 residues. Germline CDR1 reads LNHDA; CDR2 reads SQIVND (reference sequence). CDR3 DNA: TGTGCCAGTATTCCCAGGGACAGAACCTACAATGAGCAGTTCTTC. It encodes CASIPRDRTYNEQFF.

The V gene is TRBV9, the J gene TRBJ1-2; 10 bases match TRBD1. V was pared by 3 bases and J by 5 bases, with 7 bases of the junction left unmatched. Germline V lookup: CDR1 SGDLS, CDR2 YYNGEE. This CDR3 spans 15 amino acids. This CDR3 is CASSARTGGYYGYTF. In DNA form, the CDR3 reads TGTGCCAGCAGCGCGAGGACAGGGGGATATTATGGCTACACCTTC.

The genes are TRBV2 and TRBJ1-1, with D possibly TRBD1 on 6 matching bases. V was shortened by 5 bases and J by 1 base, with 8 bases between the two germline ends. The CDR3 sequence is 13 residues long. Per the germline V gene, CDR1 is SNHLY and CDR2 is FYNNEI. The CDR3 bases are TGTGCCAGCAGTTTACAGGGGAACACTGAAGCTTTCTTT. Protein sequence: CASSLQGNTEAFF.

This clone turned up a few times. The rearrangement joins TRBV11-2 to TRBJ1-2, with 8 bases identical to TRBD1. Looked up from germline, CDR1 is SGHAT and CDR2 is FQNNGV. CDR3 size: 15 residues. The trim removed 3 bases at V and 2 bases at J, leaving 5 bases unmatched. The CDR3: CASSFGQGRNYGYTF. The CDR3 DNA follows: TGTGCCAGCAGCTTCGGACAGGGAAGAAACTATGGCTACACCTTC. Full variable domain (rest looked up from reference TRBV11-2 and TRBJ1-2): EAGVAQSPRYKIIEKRQSVAFWCNPISGHATLYWYQQILGQGPKLLIQFQNNGVVDDSQLPKDRFSAERLKGVDSTLKIQPAKLEDSAVYLCASSFGQGRNYGYTFGSGTRLTVV.

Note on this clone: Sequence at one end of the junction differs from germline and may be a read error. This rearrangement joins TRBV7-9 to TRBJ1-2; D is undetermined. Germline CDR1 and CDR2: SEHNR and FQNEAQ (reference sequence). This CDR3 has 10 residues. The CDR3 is CASISPPNNF. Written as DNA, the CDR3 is TGTGCCAGCATCTCCCCCCCGAACAACTTC.

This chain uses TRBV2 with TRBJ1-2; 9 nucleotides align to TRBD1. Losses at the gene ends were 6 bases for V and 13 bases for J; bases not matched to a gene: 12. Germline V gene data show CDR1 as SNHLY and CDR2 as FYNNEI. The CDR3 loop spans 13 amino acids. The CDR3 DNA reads TGTGCCAGCAGCTTAATGGACAGGGGTGTCGTCACCTTC. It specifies CASSLMDRGVVTF.

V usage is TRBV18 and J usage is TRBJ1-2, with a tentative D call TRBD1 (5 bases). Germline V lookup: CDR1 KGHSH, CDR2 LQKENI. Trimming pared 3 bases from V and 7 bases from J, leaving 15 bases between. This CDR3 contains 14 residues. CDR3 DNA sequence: TGTGCCAGCTCACCGACCGACAGAGAAGCTGGCTACACCTTC. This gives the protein CASSPTDREAGYTF.

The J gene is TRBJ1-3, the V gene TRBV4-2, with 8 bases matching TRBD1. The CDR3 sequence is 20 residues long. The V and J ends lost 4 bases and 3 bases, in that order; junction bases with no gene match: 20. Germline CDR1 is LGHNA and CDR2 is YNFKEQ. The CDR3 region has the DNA TGTGCCAGCAGCCGATACAGTGGCCGGGGCAGGGGGCGTTTTGGAAACACCATATATTTT. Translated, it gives CASSRYSGRGRGRFGNTIYF.

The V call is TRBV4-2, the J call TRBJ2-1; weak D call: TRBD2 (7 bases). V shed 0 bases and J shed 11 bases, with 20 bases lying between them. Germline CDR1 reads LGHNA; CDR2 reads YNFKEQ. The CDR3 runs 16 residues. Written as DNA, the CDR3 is TGTGCCAGCAGCCAAGATGAGGAGGGGGGGGTTGTTAAGCAGTTCTTC. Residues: CASSQDEEGGVVKQFF.

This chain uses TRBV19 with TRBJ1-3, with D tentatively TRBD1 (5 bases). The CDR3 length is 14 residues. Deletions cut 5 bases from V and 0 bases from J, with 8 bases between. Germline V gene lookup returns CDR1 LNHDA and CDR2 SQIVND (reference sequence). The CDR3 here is CASSRQTSGNTIYF. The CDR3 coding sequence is TGTGCCAGTAGTCGACAGACCTCTGGAAACACCATATATTTT.

CDR3 DNA: TGTGCCAGCAGTTTGACAGAAGATAGCAATCAGCCCCAGCATTTT. Translating it yields CASSLTEDSNQPQHF. The genes are TRBV6-8 and TRBJ1-5; D may be TRBD1 (5 bases). The CDR3 contains 15 residues. Per germline, CDR1 MNHGY and CDR2 SAAAGT. V was pared by 4 bases and J by 0 bases, with 10 bases between.

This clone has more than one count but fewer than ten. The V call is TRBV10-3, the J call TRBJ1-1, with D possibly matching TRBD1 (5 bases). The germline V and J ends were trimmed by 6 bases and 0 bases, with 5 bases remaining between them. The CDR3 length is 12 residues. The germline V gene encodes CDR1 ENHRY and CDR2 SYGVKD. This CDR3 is CAIRTVNTEAFF. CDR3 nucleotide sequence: TGTGCCATCAGGACAGTGAACACTGAAGCTTTCTTT.